This entry concerns a single TCR beta chain. Its target is not known. The table came from immunoSEQ multiplex PCR; TCRdb's copy has only in-frame clones and leaves some out. Of 2 million or so clones in the sample, about 95% were seen once. Naive CD8 cells, CD45RO-negative and positively selected for CCR7, excluded terminally differentiated effector memory CD45RA+ cells. Germline CDR1 reads MDHEN; CDR2 reads SYDVKM. V lost 7 bases, J lost 2 bases, and 8 bases stayed unmatched. CDR3 length: 15 amino acids. The data belong to a study of shared clonotypes between healthy human individuals. Findings and caveats of the study: When compared with the clonotypes that were shared by all four sorted-subset donors, the non-shared clonotypes turned out to have lower generation probabilities. What limited the represented genetic and exposure-history diversity was the small number of donors.

Specimen: naive CD8+ T cells sorted from blood. This clonotype was obtained from a man between 18 and 35 years old in good health. This sequence joins TRBV28 and TRBJ2-5; TRBD1 matches at 9 bases. The CDR3 DNA follows: TGTGCCAGCAACCCGGGGACAGGGTTGCAAGAGACCCAGTACTTC. This translates into CASNPGTGLQETQYF.